A selection of T cell receptor beta chains follows, all from one sample in a study of CD8 T cells in ankylosing spondylitis. A single record per CDR3 protein comes from TCRdb applying MiXCR to the 5' RACE reads. The sample includes hundreds of thousands of distinct CDR3 sequences, 8.2% of them seen just once. Sequenced: blood, either unsorted or a sorted T cell fraction (not recorded which). Receptor source: a female donor with ankylosing spondylitis or in good health (not recorded which). The CDR3 runs from the conserved cysteine through the conserved F or W. A D gene is named only where the DNA matches it firmly. Rows may omit the clone size; those that give it use once, few, many or a size class.

v_gene,j_gene,abundance,d_gene,CDR3aa,CDR3nt
TRBV5-1,TRBJ2-7,many,TRBD2,CASSHTSGRILDYEQYF,TGCGCCAGCAGCCATACTAGCGGGAGGATTCTGGACTACGAGCAGTACTTC
TRBV4-3,TRBJ2-3,many,.,CASSQDIGSTDTQYF,TGCGCCAGCAGCCAAGATATAGGGAGCACAGATACGCAGTATTTT
TRBV21-1,TRBJ2-7,many,.,CASTPGGHEDEQYF,TGTGCCAGCACCCCTGGCGGGCATGAGGATGAGCAGTACTTC
TRBV5-1,TRBJ2-7,many,.,CASSLAYLSEQYF,TGCGCCAGCAGCTTGGCCTACTTGAGCGAGCAGTACTTC
TRBV20-1,TRBJ1-1,many,TRBD1,CAGQVMNTEAFF,TGCGCCGGACAGGTGATGAACACTGAAGCTTTCTTT
TRBV7-8,TRBJ2-5,many,TRBD2,CASSSGGTRSLETQYF,TGTGCCAGCAGCTCCGGTGGGACTAGAAGCTTAGAGACCCAGTACTTC
TRBV19,TRBJ1-1,many,TRBD1,CASSTGGPGAFF,TGTGCCAGTAGTACAGGGGGCCCTGGAGCTTTCTTT
TRBV30,TRBJ2-1,.,.,CAWTKVKLVYNEQFF,TGTGCCTGGACTAAGGTGAAACTTGTATACAATGAGCAGTTCTTC
TRBV18,TRBJ2-2,many,TRBD2,CASSQTSGKTGELFF,TGTGCCAGCTCACAAACTAGCGGGAAGACCGGGGAGCTGTTTTTT
TRBV6-1,TRBJ1-5,many,TRBD1,CASSTTGGRNQPQHF,TGTGCCAGCAGCACGACAGGGGGCCGTAATCAGCCCCAGCATTTT
TRBV5-1,TRBJ2-1,many,.,CASARAPPSYNEQFF,TGCGCCAGCGCCCGGGCCCCCCCCTCCTACAATGAGCAGTTCTTC
TRBV28,TRBJ1-6,few,.,CASSLSAVNSPLHF,TGTGCCAGCAGTTTATCGGCCGTTAATTCACCCCTCCACTTT
TRBV20-1,TRBJ1-4,many,.,CSASVRPATNEKLFF,TGCAGTGCATCAGTGCGTCCGGCAACTAATGAAAAACTGTTTTTT
TRBV11-2,TRBJ2-3,many,TRBD2,CASSRLGSGLATTDTQYF,TGTGCCAGCAGCCGACTGGGCAGTGGACTAGCTACCACAGATACGCAGTATTTT
TRBV29-1,TRBJ2-3,many,.,CSVGGRGTDTQYF,TGCAGCGTTGGGGGCAGGGGCACAGATACGCAGTATTTT
TRBV7-9,TRBJ2-7,.,.,CASSPSVGAYEQYF,TGTGCCAGCAGCCCAAGCGTGGGAGCCTACGAGCAGTACTTC
TRBV12-3/TRBV12-4,TRBJ2-3,many,TRBD2,CASTAGTMNTDTQYF,TGTGCCAGCACCGCCGGGACTATGAACACAGATACGCAGTATTTT
TRBV12-5,TRBJ2-7,.,TRBD2,CASGLAGGYEQYF,TGTGCTAGTGGACTAGCGGGAGGCTACGAGCAGTACTTC
TRBV20-1,TRBJ2-7,many,.,CSASPHQQGKGYEQYF,TGCAGTGCTAGCCCACATCAACAGGGTAAAGGCTACGAGCAGTACTTC
TRBV29-1,TRBJ1-1,many,.,CSVDRGATEAFF,TGCAGCGTTGATAGGGGAGCTACTGAAGCTTTCTTT
TRBV7-6,TRBJ1-3,many,.,CASSPRSASGNTIYF,TGTGCCAGCAGCCCCCGATCCGCCTCTGGAAACACCATATATTTT
TRBV3-1,TRBJ1-2,few,.,CASSQAPGAIYGYTF,TGTGCCAGCAGCCAAGCCCCAGGGGCGATCTATGGCTACACCTTC
TRBV3-1,TRBJ2-3,.,TRBD2,CASSRGAGDLDTQYF,TGTGCCAGCAGCCGAGGGGCGGGAGATTTGGATACGCAGTATTTT
TRBV4-3,TRBJ1-6,.,.,CASSQESSYNSPLHF,TGCGCCAGCAGCCAAGAGAGCTCCTATAATTCACCCCTCCACTTT
TRBV4-2,TRBJ2-2,many,TRBD2,CASSQENSGSFTAGELFF,TGTGCCAGCAGCCAAGAAAACAGCGGGAGTTTTACCGCCGGGGAGCTGTTTTTT
TRBV5-1,TRBJ2-1,many,TRBD2,CASSLEPPGLTVEQFF,TGCGCCAGCAGCTTAGAACCCCCGGGACTAACGGTTGAGCAGTTCTTC
TRBV12-3/TRBV12-4,TRBJ2-1,many,TRBD2,CASQDVAGFSEQFF,TGTGCCAGCCAAGATGTAGCGGGCTTCTCTGAGCAGTTCTTC
TRBV4-3,TRBJ1-4,few,.,CASSQETGKATNEKLFF,TGCGCCAGCAGCCAAGAGACAGGAAAGGCAACTAATGAAAAACTGTTTTTT
TRBV18,TRBJ1-1,.,.,CASSAEAADTEAFF,TGTGCCAGCTCCGCAGAAGCGGCGGACACTGAAGCTTTCTTT
TRBV7-2,TRBJ2-5,many,.,CASSPSSVPLETQYF,TGTGCCAGCAGCCCATCTAGCGTGCCGTTGGAGACCCAGTACTTC
TRBV6-2/TRBV6-3,TRBJ2-2,many,TRBD1,CASSYHRQGARGSVRTGELFF,TGTGCCAGCAGTTACCACAGACAGGGGGCGCGGGGTAGCGTAAGAACCGGGGAGCTGTTTTTT